Included here is one TCR beta chain sequence, with context. Its antigen is not known. Libraries were prepared by immunoSEQ multiplex PCR; TCRdb keeps only in-frame clonotypes and omits some of them. The table lists 150,000 or so clones. The sample is drawn from a study of T cell responses to AZD1222 COVID-19 vaccine. General study results and limits: Spike-specific TCR breadth and depth went up after people got two AZD1222 doses. Targeting of unmutated variant regions was reportedly seen in nearly half of spike-specific TCRs. Only 5 to 7 individuals given AZD1222 were seropositive at baseline.

The CDR3 contains 17 residues. Trimming took 4 bases from V and 0 from J; bases not matched to a gene: 9. Germline loops: CDR1 SGHDT, CDR2 YYEEEE. The chain recombines TRBV5-6 with TRBJ2-7, with 11 bases lining up with TRBD1. This receptor was identified in an adult in good health. Sequenced material: peripheral blood. CDR3 sequence (DNA): TGTGCCAGCAGCCCCCTCCCCGGGACAGGGGGCTCCTACGAGCAGTACTTC. Translation: CASSPLPGTGGSYEQYF.